Following are 27 T cell receptor beta chains from one sample sequenced in a study of shared clonotypes between healthy human individuals. Data came from immunoSEQ multiplex PCR; TCRdb stores just in-frame clones and leaves some out. The table lists over 2 million clones, 85% to 95% of them singletons. Sequenced input: naive CD4+ T cells from PBMCs. Subset of the sample: CD45RA+ positively selected. These receptors were taken from a man aged 18 to 29 in good health. Some clones in this sample may be carry-over from other donors' samples.

J is TRBJ2-3 and V is TRBV2; a weak D match, TRBD2 (6 bases). CDR1 is SNHLY, CDR2 FYNNEI, per germline. This CDR3 spans 14 amino acids. Trimming shortened V by 8 bases and J by 2 bases, and 14 bases separated the two germline ends. The CDR3 region has the DNA TGTGCCAGCCAATTGGCGGGGATCACAGATACGCAGTATTTT. It yields the protein CASQLAGITDTQYF.

This chain connects TRBV19 to TRBJ1-1; no clear D. The CDR3 consists of 14 residues. Germline loops: CDR1 LNHDA, CDR2 SQIVND (reference sequence). V was clipped by 2 bases and J by 3 bases, with 10 bases between them. CDR3 in DNA: TGTGCCAGTAGTATATTGGGATCTGACACTGAAGCTTTCTTT. Amino acid sequence: CASSILGSDTEAFF.

This clone was detected once. J is TRBJ2-5 and V is TRBV7-9, with 9 bases lining up with TRBD1. TRBJ2-7 matches the DNA end more closely, so the J call is doubtful. The CDR3 loop spans 14 amino acids. Germline V gene lookup returns CDR1 SEHNR and CDR2 FQNEAQ (reference sequence). CDR3 residues: CASSLGQGDYEQYF. Written as DNA, the CDR3 is TGTGCCAGCAGCTTAGGACAGGGGGACTACGAGCAGTACTTC.

The V and J genes are TRBV7-9 and TRBJ2-5; D unclear. The ends were cut back, 1 base at V and 4 bases at J, with 19 bases in the middle. Germline CDR1 is SEHNR and CDR2 is FQNEAQ (reference sequence). This CDR3 comprises 17 residues. CDR3: CASSLDSQAVYRETQYF. As DNA, the CDR3 is TGTGCCAGCAGCTTAGATAGCCAGGCTGTATATCGAGAGACCCAGTACTTC. Filled out from reference TRBV7-9 and TRBJ2-5, the complete variable domain reads DTGVSQNPRHKITKRGQNVTFRCDPISEHNRLYWYRQTLGQGPEFLTYFQNEAQLEKSRLLSDRFSAERPKGSFSTLEIQRTEQGDSAMYLCASSLDSQAVYRETQYFGPGTRLLVL.

J is TRBJ2-7 and V is TRBV6-1; tentative D call: TRBD2 (5 bases). Looked up from germline, CDR1 is MNHNS and CDR2 is SASEGT. This CDR3 is 12 amino acids long. Deletions cut 7 bases from V and 3 bases from J, with 10 bases between. The CDR3 nucleotides read TGTGCCAGCAAGCGGTGGGACTACGAGCAGTACTTC. Its translation: CASKRWDYEQYF.

This clone was seen once. The chain has TRBV29-1 and TRBJ2-7, with D maybe TRBD1 (7 bases). Trimming shortened V by 7 bases and J by 3 bases, and 22 bases separated the two germline ends. CDR1 SQVTM and CDR2 ANQGSEA come from the germline V gene. The CDR3 has 15 amino acids. CDR3 protein: CSAGGYRGLIYEQYF. CDR3 sequence (DNA): TGCAGCGCCGGGGGTTACAGGGGCTTAATCTACGAGCAGTACTTC.

The rearrangement joins TRBV19 to TRBJ1-2; TRBD1 agrees at 10 bases. V gave up 8 bases and J gave up 3 bases; unmatched junction bases: 12. The CDR3 loop spans 16 amino acids. CDR1 LNHDA and CDR2 SQIVND come from the germline V gene (reference sequence). The CDR3 bases are TGTGCCAGTGCACCGGGACAGGGGCGCCTTTACTATGGCTACACCTTC. This sequence encodes CASAPGQGRLYYGYTF.

This clone was detected once. The gene calls are TRBV5-4 and TRBJ2-2; D not certain. Germline assignment: CDR1 SGHNT and CDR2 YYREEE (reference sequence). The CDR3 has 14 amino acids. Trimming pared 0 bases from V and 4 bases from J, leaving 7 bases between. This CDR3 is CASSLDARTGELFF. The CDR3 DNA follows: TGTGCCAGCAGCTTGGATGCCCGCACCGGGGAGCTGTTTTTT.

The chain employs TRBV30 and TRBJ1-6; D perhaps matches TRBD1 (5 bases). CDR1 and CDR2 (germline): GTSNPN, SVGIG (reference sequence). Trimming took off 4 bases at V and 3 bases at J, with 10 bases between the two ends. The CDR3 has 14 amino acids. The CDR3 loop is CAWKTANYNSPLHF. The CDR3 region has the DNA TGTGCCTGGAAGACAGCAAACTATAATTCACCCCTCCACTTT.

This sequence joins TRBV11-3 and TRBJ2-2; D unclear. Germline loops: CDR1 SGHNT, CDR2 YENEEA. V was shortened by 7 bases and J by 0 bases, with 6 bases between the two germline ends. The CDR3 has 13 amino acids. CDR3 sequence reads: CASKGTNTGELFF. The CDR3 bases are TGTGCCAGCAAAGGGACGAACACCGGGGAGCTGTTTTTT. Variable domain in full (rest from reference TRBV11-3 and TRBJ2-2): EAGVVQSPRYKIIEKKQPVAFWCNPISGHNTLYWYLQNLGQGPELLIRYENEEAVDDSQLPKDRFSAERLKGVDSTLKIQPAELGDSAVYLCASKGTNTGELFFGEGSRLTVL.

The V and J genes are TRBV28 and TRBJ2-1, with D perhaps matching TRBD1 (5 bases). CDR3 length: 16 residues. V gave up 6 bases and J gave up 1 base, with 16 bases separating them. In germline, CDR1 is MDHEN, CDR2 SYDVKM. The CDR3 nucleotides read TGTGCCAGCAGACTCCGACAGACTTATTCCTACAATGAGCAGTTCTTC. Its protein product is CASRLRQTYSYNEQFF. Using reference TRBV28 and TRBJ2-1 for the parts outside the CDR3, the full variable domain is DVKVTQSSRYLVKRTGEKVFLECVQDMDHENMFWYRQDPGLGLRLIYFSYDVKMKEKGDIPEGYSVSREKKERFSLILESASTNQTSMYLCASRLRQTYSYNEQFFGPGTRLTVL.

V is TRBV5-4 and J is TRBJ1-4; possible D gene TRBD1, 6 bases. There are 16 residues in the CDR3. Trimming removed 0 bases from V and 3 bases from J, with 12 bases in between. Germline V gene data show CDR1 as SGHNT and CDR2 as YYREEE (reference sequence). The CDR3 protein is CASSLAGGGPNEKLFF. The CDR3, as DNA: TGTGCCAGCAGCTTGGCTGGGGGCGGTCCTAATGAAAAACTGTTTTTT.

V gene TRBV5-3 combines with J gene TRBJ2-5; possibly TRBD2 for D (5 bases). TRBV5-3 is flagged as an ORF with uncertain function. The V end was cut by 0 bases, the J end by 1 base, with 10 bases between. This CDR3 has 15 residues. DNA of the CDR3: TGTGCCAGAAGCTTGGTCGGAGGCCCCCAAGAGACCCAGTACTTC. It specifies CARSLVGGPQETQYF.

This clone was detected only once. The germline gene is not matched at one end of the junction; a read error may be the cause. The chain joins TRBV7-9 to TRBJ2-5; 8 bases align to TRBD2. Germline V gene lookup returns CDR1 SEHNR and CDR2 FQNEAQ (reference sequence). This CDR3 has 13 residues. This chain's CDR3 is CASSLTGREGPDF. For the CDR3, the DNA is TGTGCCAGCAGCTTAACCGGCCGGGAGGGCCCAGACTTC. The whole variable domain, remainder taken from reference TRBV7-9 and TRBJ2-5, is DTGVSQNPRHKITKRGQNVTFRCDPISEHNRLYWYRQTLGQGPEFLTYFQNEAQLEKSRLLSDRFSAERPKGSFSTLEIQRTEQGDSAMYLCASSLTGREGPDFGPGTRLLVL.

Notes on this clone: The same CDR3 is also encoded by other DNA sequences in this sample. V is TRBV11-3 and J is TRBJ2-5, with TRBD1 as a possible D gene (6 bases). CDR3 length equals 13 residues. V was clipped by 3 bases and J by 1 base, with 6 bases between them. Germline assignment: CDR1 SGHNT and CDR2 YENEEA. The CDR3 protein is CASSLGAQETQYF. The CDR3 nucleotides are TGTGCCAGCAGCTTGGGGGCCCAAGAGACCCAGTACTTC.

This chain uses TRBV6-1 with TRBJ1-1, with D maybe TRBD1 (5 bases). CDR3 length: 15 residues. V was trimmed by 0 bases and J by 10 bases, leaving 18 bases between them. Per germline, CDR1 MNHNS and CDR2 SASEGT. The CDR3 DNA sequence: TGTGCCAGCAGTGAAGCGCCAGGAGGAAAGGGGAGAGCTTTCTTT. Translating gives CASSEAPGGKGRAFF.

The rearrangement uses TRBV6-5 and TRBJ1-2; a possible D gene is TRBD1 (5 bases). The CDR3 length is 15 residues. Germline loops: CDR1 MNHEY, CDR2 SVGAGI. The ends were cut back, 8 bases at V and 0 bases at J, with 16 bases in the middle. Here the CDR3 reads CASAKGDLSNYGYTF. CDR3 bases: TGTGCCAGCGCGAAAGGGGACCTCTCTAACTATGGCTACACCTTC.

The rearrangement uses TRBV5-4 and TRBJ1-1; D is ambiguous. This CDR3 has 16 residues. Germline CDR1 reads SGHNT; CDR2 reads YYREEE (reference sequence). Trimming took off 4 bases at V and 2 bases at J, with 18 bases between the two ends. This CDR3 reads CASSQNSGFRNTEAFF. CDR3 nucleotides: TGTGCCAGCAGCCAAAACTCCGGGTTCCGCAACACTGAAGCTTTCTTT.

This CDR3 reads CASSLQVVQPQHF. DNA of the CDR3: TGTGCCAGCAGCTTACAGGTGGTGCAGCCCCAGCATTTT. V is TRBV7-2 and J is TRBJ1-5; D is unclear. V dropped 2 bases and J dropped 7 bases, with 9 bases sitting between them. The CDR3 loop spans 13 amino acids. Per germline, CDR1 SGHTA and CDR2 FQGNSA.

The V and J genes are TRBV29-1 and TRBJ2-1; maybe TRBD2 (5 bases). CDR1 and CDR2 from the germline V gene are SQVTM and ANQGSEA. CDR3 length: 10 amino acids. V dropped 3 bases and J dropped 12 bases, with 9 bases sitting between them. CDR3 amino acids: CSVENRGQFF. The CDR3 DNA reads TGCAGCGTTGAGAACCGGGGGCAGTTCTTC.

This clone appeared a few times. The rearrangement uses TRBV19 and TRBJ2-2; D gene uncertain. Germline V lookup: CDR1 LNHDA, CDR2 SQIVND (reference sequence). Trimming stripped 1 base from V and 5 bases from J, with 11 bases between. This CDR3 has 15 residues. The CDR3 nucleotides read TGTGCCAGTAGTATAGCGAAGGGAAGGACCGGGGAGCTGTTTTTT. Translating gives CASSIAKGRTGELFF.

In this sample, this clone turned up once. This rearrangement joins TRBV10-3 to TRBJ2-5, with D uncertain. CDR1 is ENHRY and CDR2 is SYGVKD in the germline V gene. This CDR3 spans 13 amino acids. Trimming pared 4 bases from V and 2 bases from J, leaving 8 bases between. The CDR3 protein is CAISGIGQETQYF. Written as DNA, the CDR3 is TGTGCCATCAGTGGAATAGGACAAGAGACCCAGTACTTC.

This chain uses TRBV5-1 with TRBJ2-1; 10 bases map to TRBD2. Germline assignment: CDR1 SGHRS and CDR2 YFSETQ. The CDR3 totals 14 residues. V trimming: 2 bases; J trimming: 9 bases; junction bases outside the gene matches: 5. This chain's CDR3 is CASSFSSGSIEQFF. Written as DNA, the CDR3 is TGCGCCAGCAGCTTTTCTAGCGGGAGTATTGAGCAGTTCTTC.

This clone has a single count. V and J are TRBV21-1 and TRBJ1-5. TRBV21-1 is listed as a pseudogene. The CDR3 spans 18 residues. CDR3 loop: CASSKARKGGGCNQPQHF. CDR3 in DNA: TGTGCCAGCAGCAAAGCGAGGAAGGGCGGGGGGTGCAATCAGCCCCAGCATTTT.

The V and J genes are TRBV11-1 and TRBJ1-1; 8 positions match TRBD1. The CDR3 is 14 residues long. Germline V gene data show CDR1 as SGHAT and CDR2 as FQDESV (reference sequence). V lost 5 bases to trimming and J lost 4 bases; unmatched junction nucleotides: 6. This CDR3 reads CASSARDRTTEAFF. The CDR3 nucleotides are TGTGCCAGCAGCGCCCGGGACAGGACCACTGAAGCTTTCTTT.

The J gene is TRBJ1-3, the V gene TRBV15, with 8 bases lining up with TRBD1. Trimming at V came to 2 bases and at J to 4 bases, leaving 7 bases not matched to a gene. This CDR3 comprises 16 residues. Germline assignment: CDR1 LNHNV and CDR2 YYDKDF (reference sequence). The CDR3, as DNA: TGTGCCACCAGCAGACTCTCTACAGGGGGAGGAAACACCATATATTTT. Encoded protein: CATSRLSTGGGNTIYF.

This CDR3 is CASSFTYGTYGYTF. Here the CDR3 DNA reads TGTGCCAGCAGTTTCACATACGGAACGTATGGCTACACCTTC. V is TRBV6-5 and J is TRBJ1-2; D gene uncertain. The CDR3 has 14 residues. Germline loops: CDR1 MNHEY, CDR2 SVGAGI. Trimming stripped 4 bases from V and 5 bases from J, with 14 bases between.